This T cell receptor (beta chain) was captured in a study of response to subunit inactivated influenza vaccine. The V gene's germline CDR1 is SGHTA and CDR2 FQGNSA. Trimming removed 2 bases at V and 8 bases at J, with 10 bases between. CDR3 size: 13 residues. Details on this clonotype: Antigen unknown.

Whole-study results and caveats: Each seasonal influenza vaccination, the authors suggested, recruits few new T cells.

TCRdb passed the RT-PCR reads through MiXCR, listing each CDR3 protein once. The sample lists 550,000 to 650,000 distinct CDR3 sequences; 12% were seen once. The sequencing used PBMCs from blood, collected on the day of vaccination. This TCR derives from a man between 45 and 60 years old who received an inactivated influenza vaccine. V gene TRBV7-2 combines with J gene TRBJ2-1, with D possibly being TRBD2 (5 bases). This chain's CDR3 is CASSLPGFYEQFF. CDR3 DNA sequence: TGTGCCAGCAGCTTACCGGGATTCTATGAGCAGTTCTTC.